This passage covers 17 T cell receptor beta chains from one sample sequenced in a study of T-cell reconstitution after alpha-beta-depleted transplantation in children. During its preparation, the TCRbeta library received unique molecular identifiers. TCRdb reanalysed the PCR reads using MiXCR and keeps one entry per CDR3 protein. The sample has around 450,000 distinct CDR3 sequences; roughly 43% are singletons. Sequences were derived from PBMCs, sampled before TCRalphabeta/CD19-depleted stem cell transplant. These TCRs come from a girl between 2 and 10 years old with aplastic anemia, due to receive a stem cell transplant.

The chain employs TRBV6-1 and TRBJ2-7; 7 bases agree with TRBD2. CDR3 length: 15 residues. The trim removed 6 bases at V and 2 bases at J, leaving 10 bases unmatched. Germline V gene sequence: CDR1 MNHNS, CDR2 SASEGT. The CDR3 DNA is TGTGCCAGCAGGAAATCTAGCGGCCCTACCTACGAGCAGTACTTC. As protein: CASRKSSGPTYEQYF.

This clonotype was observed many times. The genes are TRBV7-2 and TRBJ2-7, with no clear D. The V end was cut by 4 bases, the J end by 4 bases, with 8 bases between. The CDR3 loop spans 12 amino acids. CDR1 is SGHTA and CDR2 is FQGNSA in the germline V gene. In DNA form, the CDR3 reads TGTGCCAGCAGCTCGCCAGATTACGAGCAGTACTTC. It translates to CASSSPDYEQYF.

In this sample, this clonotype turned up many times. CDR3 in DNA: TGTGCCAGCAGTTTTGAGCGGCGAGGGAATGAGCAGTTCTTC. It encodes CASSFERRGNEQFF. This rearrangement joins TRBV12-3 or TRBV12-4 to TRBJ2-1; D perhaps matches TRBD2 (5 bases). This CDR3 is built from 14 residues. Trimming shortened V by 3 bases and J by 7 bases, and 13 bases separated the two germline ends.

V gene TRBV7-2 combines with J gene TRBJ1-1; D is uncertain. V lost 1 base and J 6 bases, leaving 15 bases between the germline ends. The germline V gene has CDR1 SGHTA and CDR2 FQGNSA. The CDR3 extends over 15 amino acids. CDR3 sequence reads: CASSLEVTGYAEAFF. Here the CDR3 DNA reads TGTGCCAGCAGCTTAGAGGTTACGGGGTACGCTGAAGCTTTCTTT.

The genes are TRBV4-1 and TRBJ2-7; 12 positions agree with TRBD2. There are 16 residues in the CDR3. Germline lookup yields CDR1 MGHRA and CDR2 YSYEKL. The V segment lost 1 base and the J segment 3 bases; nucleotides outside the gene matches: 4. CDR3 DNA sequence: TGCGCCAGCAGCCAAGTACTAGCGGGGGGCGGCTACGAGCAGTACTTC. Its translation: CASSQVLAGGGYEQYF.

V usage is TRBV25-1 and J usage is TRBJ1-2; 7 bases fit TRBD1. The CDR3 sequence is 11 residues long. Germline CDR1 and CDR2: MGHDK and SYGVNS. In DNA, the CDR3 is TGTGCGACAGGGAAGGACTATGGCTACACCTTC. Amino acids: CATGKDYGYTF.

V usage is TRBV29-1 and J usage is TRBJ1-4, with D possibly TRBD1 on 5 matching bases. Trimming cost V 4 bases and J 2 bases, with 8 bases left between them. The CDR3 contains 13 residues. CDR1 is SQVTM, CDR2 ANQGSEA, per germline. The CDR3 loop reads CSVVDNTNEKLFF. CDR3 bases: TGCAGCGTTGTGGACAACACTAATGAAAAACTGTTTTTT.

This clonotype has only one observation. V gene TRBV20-1 combines with J gene TRBJ2-5; TRBD2 matches at 10 bases. The CDR3 is made up of 14 amino acids. J was trimmed by 7 bases and V by 4 bases; bases with no gene match: 9. Germline V gene lookup returns CDR1 DFQATT and CDR2 SNEGSKA (reference sequence). CDR3 residues: CSATSGGGLGTQYF. DNA for the CDR3: TGCAGTGCTACCAGCGGGGGGGGTTTAGGGACCCAGTACTTC.

There are many counts of this clonotype. This chain joins TRBV20-1 and TRBJ1-2; possibly TRBD1 for D (5 bases). Germline values: CDR1 DFQATT, CDR2 SNEGSKA (reference sequence). The CDR3 totals 15 residues. The V end lost 1 base, the J end lost 4 bases, and 16 bases lay between the germline ends. In DNA, the CDR3 is TGCAGTGCTAGAGTTTTCGGGGAGGGGAGCTATGGCTACACCTTC. The encoded protein is CSARVFGEGSYGYTF.

This clonotype was picked up a small number of times. Written as DNA, the CDR3 is TGTGCCAGCAGCCGGAGCCCTGGGTACGAGCAGTACTTC. Protein product: CASSRSPGYEQYF. The rearrangement uses TRBV7-2 and TRBJ2-7; D is unresolved. The CDR3 covers 13 residues. V gave up 5 bases and J gave up 4 bases, with 12 bases separating them. Germline CDR1 and CDR2: SGHTA and FQGNSA.

This clonotype appeared a single time. The chain uses TRBV9 and TRBJ2-1, with 11 bases that match TRBD2. In germline, CDR1 is SGDLS, CDR2 YYNGEE. The CDR3 runs 16 residues. With 4 bases clipped from V and 2 bases from J, the junction kept 5 bases outside the gene matches. Here the CDR3 DNA reads TGTGCCAGCAGCTCACAACTAGCGGGGGCCTACAATGAGCAGTTCTTC. The encoded protein is CASSSQLAGAYNEQFF. The whole variable domain, filled in from reference TRBV9 and TRBJ2-1, reads DSGVTQTPKHLITATGQRVTLRCSPRSGDLSVYWYQQSLDQGLQFLIQYYNGEERAKGNILERFSAQQFPDLHSELNLSSLELGDSALYFCASSSQLAGAYNEQFFGPGTRLTVL.

The V call is TRBV15, the J call TRBJ2-7, with D hard to call. There are 15 residues in the CDR3. The V end was cut by 0 bases, the J end by 2 bases, with 11 bases between. CDR1 and CDR2 from the germline V gene are LNHNV and YYDKDF (reference sequence). CDR3 sequence: CATSRDVGRAYEQYF. Written as DNA, the CDR3 is TGTGCCACCAGCAGAGATGTAGGACGGGCCTACGAGCAGTACTTC. Filled out from reference TRBV15 and TRBJ2-7, the complete variable domain reads DAMVIQNPRYQVTQFGKPVTLSCSQTLNHNVMYWYQQKSSQAPKLLFHYYDKDFNNEADTPDNFQSRRPNTSFCFLDIRSPGLGDTAMYLCATSRDVGRAYEQYFGPGTRLTVT.

This clonotype occurred many times. The genes are TRBV7-8 and TRBJ2-1, with D possibly TRBD2 on 5 matching bases. Trimming pared 6 bases from V and 4 bases from J, leaving 16 bases between. The CDR3 has 15 residues. Germline CDR1 SGHVS, CDR2 FQNEAQ. CDR3 nucleotides: TGTGCCAGCAGTAAGGACTTAGGGATGTACAATGAGCAGTTCTTC. It is translated as CASSKDLGMYNEQFF.

This clonotype was seen ten or more times. This chain joins TRBV28 and TRBJ2-3; 7 nucleotides align to TRBD2. The CDR3 is made up of 15 amino acids. V lost 2 bases to trimming and J lost 2 bases; unmatched junction nucleotides: 4. CDR1 and CDR2 from the germline V gene are MDHEN and SYDVKM. Here the CDR3 reads CASSLGGGSTDTQYF. CDR3 sequence (DNA): TGTGCCAGCAGTTTAGGGGGAGGGTCCACAGATACGCAGTATTTT. Full variable domain (rest looked up from reference TRBV28 and TRBJ2-3): DVKVTQSSRYLVKRTGEKVFLECVQDMDHENMFWYRQDPGLGLRLIYFSYDVKMKEKGDIPEGYSVSREKKERFSLILESASTNQTSMYLCASSLGGGSTDTQYFGPGTRLTVL.

This clonotype was seen once. The chain employs TRBV7-9 and TRBJ1-1; D unresolved. The CDR3 is 14 residues long. V was shortened by 4 bases and J by 0 bases, with 9 bases between the two germline ends. CDR1 and CDR2 from the germline V gene are SEHNR and FQNEAQ (reference sequence). The CDR3 DNA reads TGTGCCAGCAGCTCGGCAGCATTGAACACTGAAGCTTTCTTT. Translating gives CASSSAALNTEAFF.

This rearrangement joins TRBV20-1 to TRBJ2-5; TRBD2 aligns across 8 bases. The germline V gene encodes CDR1 DFQATT and CDR2 SNEGSKA (reference sequence). The CDR3 consists of 16 residues. Losses at the gene ends were 5 bases for V and 1 base for J; bases not matched to a gene: 12. CDR3 protein: CSAGGVAGRFQETQYF. DNA for the CDR3: TGCAGTGCTGGGGGGGTAGCGGGAAGGTTCCAAGAGACCCAGTACTTC.

This clonotype was counted many times. One end of the junction is discordant with germline, which a read error may explain. The rearrangement uses TRBV7-2 and TRBJ1-6; TRBD1 matches at 7 bases. There are 14 residues in the CDR3. Germline CDR1 is SGHTA and CDR2 is FQGNSA. The CDR3 DNA sequence: TGTGCCAGCAGTTTAGAGGGGGCTAATTCACCCCTCCACTTT. It translates to CASSLEGANSPLHF.